This entry describes one TCR beta chain. Its antigen is unknown. Assay used: immunoSEQ multiplex PCR; TCRdb lists only in-frame clones, some missing. The repertoire holds about 120,000 clones, with 92% as singletons. Between the trimmed V and J ends, which lost 1 base and 8 bases, there was a span of 15 bases. The CDR3 length is 14 residues. CDR1 and CDR2 from the germline V gene are SGDLS and YYNGEE. These data come from a study of CD4+ T cells in melanoma. Findings of the study overall: CD8+ T cell, macrophage and B cell function reportedly correlated with neoantigen-specific CD4+ T cells. In melanoma, neoantigen-specific CD4+ T cells reportedly differed in differentiation state.

The J gene is TRBJ1-2, the V gene TRBV9; unclear D gene. Sequenced input: peripheral blood. The sequence came from a human donor with melanoma. CDR3 nucleotide sequence: TGTGCCAGCAGCGTATTTGGGCAGGATGTGGGCTACACCTTC. It specifies CASSVFGQDVGYTF.